This T cell receptor beta chain is drawn from a study of cytomegalovirus exposure and HLA in healthy donors. A remark on this clone: One junction end disagrees with the germline gene, perhaps due to a read error.

There are 12 residues in the CDR3. Germline-derived CDR1 and CDR2 are MNHEY and SVGAGI. PCR used 60 Vbeta primers and 13 Jbeta primers. The repertoire was sequenced with immunoSEQ multiplex PCR; TCRdb's copy has only in-frame clones and lacks some. This table has 100,000 to 150,000 clones, around 78% appearing once. The chain recombines TRBV6-5 with TRBJ1-1; unclear D gene. This receptor was obtained from a woman between 18 and 30 years old in good health and CMV-seronegative. The sample comprised PBMCs. Here the CDR3 DNA reads TGTGCCAACAGTCGGGAGGGCACTGAAGCTTTCTTT. It translates to CANSREGTEAFF.